The present T cell receptor beta chain was sequenced within a study of cytomegalovirus exposure and HLA in healthy donors. Germline CDR1 reads MDHEN; CDR2 reads SYDVKM. This CDR3 region has 15 residues. V shed 7 bases, J shed 1 base, and the junction held 4 bases outside the gene matches. It was with 60 Vbeta and 13 Jbeta primers that the PCR ran. The protocol was immunoSEQ multiplex PCR, while the TCRdb copy is restricted to in-frame clones and leaves out a portion. The data contain under 300,000 clones, roughly four fifths of them singletons. Though nominally healthy at sampling, donors likely had unrecorded immune exposures.

The origin of this receptor is a woman aged 60-75 years in good health and CMV-seropositive. The sample consisted of PBMCs. V gene TRBV28 combines with J gene TRBJ2-2; 9 bases fit TRBD1. This chain's CDR3 is CASKMGQGNTGELFF. CDR3 in DNA: TGTGCCAGCAAAATGGGACAGGGGAACACCGGGGAGCTGTTTTTT. Full variable domain (missing parts from reference TRBV28 and TRBJ2-2): DVKVTQSSRYLVKRTGEKVFLECVQDMDHENMFWYRQDPGLGLRLIYFSYDVKMKEKGDIPEGYSVSREKKERFSLILESASTNQTSMYLCASKMGQGNTGELFFGEGSRLTVL.